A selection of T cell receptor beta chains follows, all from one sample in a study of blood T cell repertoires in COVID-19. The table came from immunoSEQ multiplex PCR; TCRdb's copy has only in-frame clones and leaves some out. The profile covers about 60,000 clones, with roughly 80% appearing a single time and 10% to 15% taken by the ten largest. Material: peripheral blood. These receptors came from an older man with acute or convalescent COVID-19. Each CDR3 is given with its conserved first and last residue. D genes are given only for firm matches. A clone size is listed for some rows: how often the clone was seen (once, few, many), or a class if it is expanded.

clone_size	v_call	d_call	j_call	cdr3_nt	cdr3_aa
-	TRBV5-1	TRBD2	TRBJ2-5	TGCGCCAGCAACCTTTGGGGAACGGGGGGGCCTGGAGAGACCCAGTACTTC	CASNLWGTGGPGETQYF
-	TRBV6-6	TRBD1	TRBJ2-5	TGTGCCAGCAGTCCCCCGGACAGGGGTACTCGCTTTCTAGAGACCCAGTACTTC	CASSPPDRGTRFLETQYF
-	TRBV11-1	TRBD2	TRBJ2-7	TGTGCCAGCAGCTTCCAGCGGGGGAGCTCCTACGAGCAGTACTTC	CASSFQRGSSYEQYF
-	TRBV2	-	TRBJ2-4	TGTGCCAGCAGTGATAGTCTAGCCAAAAACATTCAGTACTTC	CASSDSLAKNIQYF
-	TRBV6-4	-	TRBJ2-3	TGTGCCAGCAGTCCCGTAGTGAGGGCTAGCACAGATACGCAGTATTTT	CASSPVVRASTDTQYF
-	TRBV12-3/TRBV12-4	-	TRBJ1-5	TGTGCCAGCAGTTCCCGTAACAATCAGCCCCAGCATTTT	CASSSRNNQPQHF
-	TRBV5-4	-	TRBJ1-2	TGTGCCAGCAGCTTAGGACAGTCGTTAGCTAACTATGGCTACACCTTC	CASSLGQSLANYGYTF
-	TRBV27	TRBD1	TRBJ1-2	TGTGCCAGCAGTTTATCAAACAGGGGACTTGATGGCTACACCTTC	CASSLSNRGLDGYTF
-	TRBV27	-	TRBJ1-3	TGTGCCAGCGGTCCTCAGGGGACGCCCGGAAACACCATATATTTT	CASGPQGTPGNTIYF
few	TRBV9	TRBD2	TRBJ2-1	TGTGCCAGCAGCGTAGACGGGACTATCTACAATGAGCAGTTCTTC	CASSVDGTIYNEQFF
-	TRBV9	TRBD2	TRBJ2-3	TGTGCCAGCAGCGTACTAGCGGAGACCCCAGATACGCAGTATTTT	CASSVLAETPDTQYF
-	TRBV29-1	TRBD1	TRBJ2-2	TGCAGCGTGAGACGGACAGGGGGCAAAACCGGGGAGCTGTTTTTT	CSVRRTGGKTGELFF
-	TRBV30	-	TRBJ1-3	TGTGCCTGGAGTGTAGACAGCCAGGGCACCATATATTTT	CAWSVDSQGTIYF
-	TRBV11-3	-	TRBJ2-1	TGTGCCAGCAGCTTAGAGTGGGGCGGAAACAATGAGCAGTTCTTC	CASSLEWGGNNEQFF
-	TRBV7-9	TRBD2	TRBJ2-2	TGTGCCAGCAGCTTAGGTGACCGGGAGGAGGTCGGGGAGCTGTTTTTT	CASSLGDREEVGELFF
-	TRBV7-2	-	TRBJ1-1	TGTGCCAGCAGCGGGTGGGGGACATCCGAAGCTTTCTTT	CASSGWGTSEAFF
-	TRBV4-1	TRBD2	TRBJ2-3	TGCGCCAGCAGCCAAACGACCGGCGGACTAGCGGGGGGGGCAGATACGCAGTATTTT	CASSQTTGGLAGGADTQYF
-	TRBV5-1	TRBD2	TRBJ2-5	TGCGCCAGCAGCTTGGTAGCGGGGGGAAGGGAGACCCAGTACTTC	CASSLVAGGRETQYF
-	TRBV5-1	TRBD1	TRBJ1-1	TGCGCCAGCAGCCCGCAGGGACAGAGCTACACTGAAGCTTTCTTT	CASSPQGQSYTEAFF
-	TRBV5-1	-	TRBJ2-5	TGCGCCAGCAGCTTGATGGGGGCGGGAGAGACCCAGTACTTC	CASSLMGAGETQYF
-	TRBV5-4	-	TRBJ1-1	TGTGCCAGCAGCTTGGTCGGGTCCATGAACACTGAAGCTTTCTTT	CASSLVGSMNTEAFF
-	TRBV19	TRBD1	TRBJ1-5	TGTGCCAGTAGTACATTCACAGGGGGAGGAGGTAGCAATCAGCCCCAGCATTTT	CASSTFTGGGGSNQPQHF
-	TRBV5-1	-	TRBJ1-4	TGCGCCAGCAGCAGGATTCCCAGAACCGGAGTATCGAATGAAAAACTGTTTTTT	CASSRIPRTGVSNEKLFF
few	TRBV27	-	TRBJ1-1	TGTGCCAGCAGTTTCCAACATATGGGTGGCGAGAGGGACACTGAAGCTTTCTTT	CASSFQHMGGERDTEAFF
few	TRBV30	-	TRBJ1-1	TGTGCCTGGAAAGGGGGTAACACTGAAGCTTTCTTT	CAWKGGNTEAFF
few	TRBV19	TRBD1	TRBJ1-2	TGTGCCAGTCGGGACAGGGTAGAAGGCTACACCTTC	CASRDRVEGYTF
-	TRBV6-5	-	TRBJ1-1	TGTGCCAGCACGTCAGACTTGAACACTGAAGCTTTCTTT	CASTSDLNTEAFF
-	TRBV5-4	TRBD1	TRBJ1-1	TGTGCCAGCAGCCTGACAGGGTCGGGGAACACTGAAGCTTTCTTT	CASSLTGSGNTEAFF
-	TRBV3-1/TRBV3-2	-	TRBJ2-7	TGTGCCAGCAGCCATCTGGAGGGGGCAAAGGAGCAGTACTTC	CASSHLEGAKEQYF
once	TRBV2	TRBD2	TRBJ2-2	TGTGCCAGCACGATGAACCGGGAGGCCGCCGGGGAGCTGTTTTTT	CASTMNREAAGELFF
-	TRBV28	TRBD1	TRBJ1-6	TGTGCCAGCAGTTTAACGACAGGGACTAATTCACCCCTCCACTTT	CASSLTTGTNSPLHF
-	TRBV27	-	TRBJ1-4	TGTGCCAGCCGTTCGATGGGGGGGGGAGAAAAACTGTTTTTT	CASRSMGGGEKLFF
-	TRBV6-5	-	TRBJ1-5	TGTGCCAGCAGTTACGGTGGGAGAGGCAATCAGCCCCAGCATTTT	CASSYGGRGNQPQHF
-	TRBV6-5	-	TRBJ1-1	TGTGCCAGCAGCCTAGAAAGTGAGAACACTGAAGCTTTCTTT	CASSLESENTEAFF